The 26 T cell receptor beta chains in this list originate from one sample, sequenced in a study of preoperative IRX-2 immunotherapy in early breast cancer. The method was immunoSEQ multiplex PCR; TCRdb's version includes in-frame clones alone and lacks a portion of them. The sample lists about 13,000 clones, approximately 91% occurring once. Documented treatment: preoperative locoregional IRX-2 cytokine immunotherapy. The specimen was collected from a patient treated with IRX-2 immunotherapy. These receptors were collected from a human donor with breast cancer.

For the CDR3, the DNA is TGTGCCAGCTCACCATTTGACAACGCCTCCGGGGAGCTGTTTTTT. Its protein product is CASSPFDNASGELFF. This sequence joins TRBV18 and TRBJ2-2; the D is unclear. Trimming stripped 2 bases from V and 6 bases from J, with 13 bases between. This CDR3 is built from 15 residues. Germline-derived CDR1 and CDR2 are KGHSH and LQKENI.

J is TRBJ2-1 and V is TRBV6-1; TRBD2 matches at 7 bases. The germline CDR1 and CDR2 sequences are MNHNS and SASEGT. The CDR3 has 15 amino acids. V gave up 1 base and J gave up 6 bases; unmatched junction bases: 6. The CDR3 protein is CASSEGGGRSNEQFF. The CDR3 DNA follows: TGTGCCAGCAGTGAAGGGGGGGGACGTAGCAATGAGCAGTTCTTC.

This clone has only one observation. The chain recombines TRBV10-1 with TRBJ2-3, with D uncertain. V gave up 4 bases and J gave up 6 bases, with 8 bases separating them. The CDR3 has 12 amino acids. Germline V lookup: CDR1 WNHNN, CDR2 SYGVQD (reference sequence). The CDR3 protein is CASSASEDTQYF. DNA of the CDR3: TGCGCCAGCAGTGCCTCTGAGGATACGCAGTATTTT.

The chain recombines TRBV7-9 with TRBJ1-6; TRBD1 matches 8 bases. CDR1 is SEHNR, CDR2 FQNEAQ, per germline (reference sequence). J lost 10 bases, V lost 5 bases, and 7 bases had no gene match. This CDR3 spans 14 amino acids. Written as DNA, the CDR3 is TGTGCCAGCAGCCTGACAGGGGATGGATCACCCCTCCACTTT. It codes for CASSLTGDGSPLHF.

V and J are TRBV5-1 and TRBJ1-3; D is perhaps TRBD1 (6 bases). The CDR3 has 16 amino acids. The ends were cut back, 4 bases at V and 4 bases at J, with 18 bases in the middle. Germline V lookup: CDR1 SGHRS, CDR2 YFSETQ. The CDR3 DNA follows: TGCGCCAGCAGCCTCGAAGGACAGATAACGGGAAACACCATATATTTT. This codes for CASSLEGQITGNTIYF.

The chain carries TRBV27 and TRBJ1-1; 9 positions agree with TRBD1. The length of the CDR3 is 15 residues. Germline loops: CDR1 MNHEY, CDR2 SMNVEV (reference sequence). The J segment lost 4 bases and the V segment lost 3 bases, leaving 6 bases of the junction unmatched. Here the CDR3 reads CASSLLGQGFTEAFF. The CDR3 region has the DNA TGTGCCAGCAGTTTGTTGGGACAGGGCTTCACTGAAGCTTTCTTT.

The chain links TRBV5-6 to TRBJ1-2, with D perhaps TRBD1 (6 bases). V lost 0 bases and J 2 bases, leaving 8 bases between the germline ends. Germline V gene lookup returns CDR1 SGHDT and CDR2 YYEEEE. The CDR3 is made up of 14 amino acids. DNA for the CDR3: TGTGCCAGCAGCTTGGCAGGACAGAACTATGGCTACACCTTC. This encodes CASSLAGQNYGYTF. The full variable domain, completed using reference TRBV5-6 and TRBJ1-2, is DAGVTQSPTHLIKTRGQQVTLRCSPKSGHDTVSWYQQALGQGPQFIFQYYEEEERQRGNFPDRFSGHQFPNYSSELNVNALLLGDSALYLCASSLAGQNYGYTFGSGTRLTVV.

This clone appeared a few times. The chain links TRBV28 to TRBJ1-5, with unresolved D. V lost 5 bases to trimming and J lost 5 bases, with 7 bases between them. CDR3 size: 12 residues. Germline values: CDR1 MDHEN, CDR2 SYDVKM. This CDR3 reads CASSPGHQPQHF. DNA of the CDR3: TGTGCCAGCAGTCCGGGTCATCAGCCCCAGCATTTT. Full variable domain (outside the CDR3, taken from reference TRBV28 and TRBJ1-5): DVKVTQSSRYLVKRTGEKVFLECVQDMDHENMFWYRQDPGLGLRLIYFSYDVKMKEKGDIPEGYSVSREKKERFSLILESASTNQTSMYLCASSPGHQPQHFGDGTRLSIL.

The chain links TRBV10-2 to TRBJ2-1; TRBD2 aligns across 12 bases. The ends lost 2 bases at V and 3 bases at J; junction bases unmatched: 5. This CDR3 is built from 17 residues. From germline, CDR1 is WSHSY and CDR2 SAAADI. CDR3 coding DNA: TGCGCCAGCAGTGAGCGGATGGGACTAGCGGGCTACAATGAGCAGTTCTTC. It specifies CASSERMGLAGYNEQFF.

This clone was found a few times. CDR3 region: CASSQGKDGSPLHF. CDR3 DNA: TGTGCCAGCAGCCAAGGGAAGGATGGTTCACCCCTCCACTTT. The genes are TRBV4-2 and TRBJ1-6; D is ambiguous. The germline CDR1 and CDR2 sequences are LGHNA and YNFKEQ. Trimming left V 1 base short and J 9 bases short, with 10 bases between. This CDR3 comprises 14 residues.

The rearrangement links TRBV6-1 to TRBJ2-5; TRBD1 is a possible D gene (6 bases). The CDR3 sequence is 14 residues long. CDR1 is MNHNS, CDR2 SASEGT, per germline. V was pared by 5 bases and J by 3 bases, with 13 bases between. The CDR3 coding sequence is TGTGCCAGCAGTTTAGGGGGTGACGAAGAGACCCAGTACTTC. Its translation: CASSLGGDEETQYF.

The CDR3 sequence is CAWMRGGQNYGYTF. CDR3 bases: TGTGCCTGGATGCGGGGGGGACAGAACTATGGCTACACCTTC. The V call is TRBV30, the J call TRBJ1-2; 7 bases line up with TRBD1. The CDR3 contains 14 residues. Germline CDR1 is GTSNPN and CDR2 is SVGIG (reference sequence). V was clipped by 4 bases and J by 2 bases; unmatched bases: 7.

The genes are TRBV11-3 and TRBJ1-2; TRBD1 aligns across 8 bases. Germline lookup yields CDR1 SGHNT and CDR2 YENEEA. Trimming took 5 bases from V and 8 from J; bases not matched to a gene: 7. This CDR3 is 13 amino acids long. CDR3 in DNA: TGTGCCAGCAGCCCAACAGGGGGGAGCGGCTACACCTTC. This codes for CASSPTGGSGYTF.

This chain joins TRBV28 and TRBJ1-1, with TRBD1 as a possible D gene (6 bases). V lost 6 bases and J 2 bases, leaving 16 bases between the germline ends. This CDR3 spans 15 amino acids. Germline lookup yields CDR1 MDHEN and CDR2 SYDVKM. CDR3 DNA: TGTGCCAGCAGCCAATCCGTGGGGGCCAACACTGAAGCTTTCTTT. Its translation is CASSQSVGANTEAFF.

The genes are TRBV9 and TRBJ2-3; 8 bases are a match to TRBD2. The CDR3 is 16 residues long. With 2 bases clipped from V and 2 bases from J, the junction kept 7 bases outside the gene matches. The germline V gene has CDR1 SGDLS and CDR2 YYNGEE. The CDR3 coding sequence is TGTGCCAGCAGCGTGATGGGACTAGTGATCACAGATACGCAGTATTTT. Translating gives CASSVMGLVITDTQYF. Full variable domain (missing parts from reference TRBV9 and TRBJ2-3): DSGVTQTPKHLITATGQRVTLRCSPRSGDLSVYWYQQSLDQGLQFLIQYYNGEERAKGNILERFSAQQFPDLHSELNLSSLELGDSALYFCASSVMGLVITDTQYFGPGTRLTVL.

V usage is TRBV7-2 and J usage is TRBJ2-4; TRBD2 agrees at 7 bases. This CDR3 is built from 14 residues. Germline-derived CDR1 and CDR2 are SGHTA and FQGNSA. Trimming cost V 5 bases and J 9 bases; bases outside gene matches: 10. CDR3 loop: CASSPKGWGGIQYF. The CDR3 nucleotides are TGTGCCAGCAGCCCTAAGGGGTGGGGGGGCATTCAGTACTTC.

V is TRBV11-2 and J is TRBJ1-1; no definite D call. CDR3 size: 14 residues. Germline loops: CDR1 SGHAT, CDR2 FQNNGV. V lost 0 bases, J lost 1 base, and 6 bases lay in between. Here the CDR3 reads CASSLDSQNTEAFF. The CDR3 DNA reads TGTGCCAGCAGCTTAGATTCCCAGAACACTGAAGCTTTCTTT.

The CDR3 spells CASSQTARAGLGAFF. For the CDR3, the DNA is TGTGCCAGCAGCCAAACAGCTAGAGCAGGCCTCGGGGCTTTCTTT. J is TRBJ1-1 and V is TRBV7-9; D uncertain. The CDR3 is 15 amino acids. Looked up from germline, CDR1 is SEHNR and CDR2 is FQNEAQ (reference sequence). V was pared by 5 bases and J by 11 bases, with 24 bases between.

The CDR3 DNA reads TGCAGCGTTGAAGAGAAGTCTTCCAGGACTAGCAAGGGATACTTC. This translates into CSVEEKSSRTSKGYF. The rearrangement links TRBV29-1 to TRBJ2-5; TRBD2 matches 8 bases. After removal of 0 bases from V and 14 bases from J, the junction contained 17 bases not matched to a gene. There are 15 residues in the CDR3. The germline CDR1 and CDR2 sequences are SQVTM and ANQGSEA.

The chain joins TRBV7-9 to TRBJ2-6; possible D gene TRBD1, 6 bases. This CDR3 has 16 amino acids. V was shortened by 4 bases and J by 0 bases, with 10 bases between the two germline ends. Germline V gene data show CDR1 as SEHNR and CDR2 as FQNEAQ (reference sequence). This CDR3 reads CASSSETGSGANVLTF. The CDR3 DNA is TGTGCCAGCAGCTCCGAGACAGGCTCTGGGGCCAACGTCCTGACTTTC.

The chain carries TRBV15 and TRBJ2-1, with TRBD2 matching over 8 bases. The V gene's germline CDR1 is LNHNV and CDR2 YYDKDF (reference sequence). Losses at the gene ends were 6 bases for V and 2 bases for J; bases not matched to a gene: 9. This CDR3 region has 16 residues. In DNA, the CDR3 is TGTGCCACCAGGGAAATAGCGGGGTCCGCCTACAATGAGCAGTTCTTC. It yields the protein CATREIAGSAYNEQFF.

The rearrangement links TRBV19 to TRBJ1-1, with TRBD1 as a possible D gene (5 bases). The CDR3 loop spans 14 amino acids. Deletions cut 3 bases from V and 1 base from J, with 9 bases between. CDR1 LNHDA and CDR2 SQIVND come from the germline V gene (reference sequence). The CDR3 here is CASSMGQPNTEAFF. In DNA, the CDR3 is TGTGCCAGTAGTATGGGGCAGCCGAACACTGAAGCTTTCTTT.

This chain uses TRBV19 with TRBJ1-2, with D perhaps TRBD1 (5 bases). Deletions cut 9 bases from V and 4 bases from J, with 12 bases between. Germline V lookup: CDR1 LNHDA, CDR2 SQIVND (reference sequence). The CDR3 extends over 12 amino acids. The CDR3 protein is CASKSGTYGYTF. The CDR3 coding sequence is TGTGCCAGCAAATCCGGGACCTATGGCTACACCTTC.

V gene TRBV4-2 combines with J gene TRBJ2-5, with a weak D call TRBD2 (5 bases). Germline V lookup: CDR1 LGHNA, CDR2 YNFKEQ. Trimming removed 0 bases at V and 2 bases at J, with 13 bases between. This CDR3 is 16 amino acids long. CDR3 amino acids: CASSQDSTPGQETQYF. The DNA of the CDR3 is TGTGCCAGCAGCCAAGATAGCACCCCGGGACAAGAGACCCAGTACTTC.

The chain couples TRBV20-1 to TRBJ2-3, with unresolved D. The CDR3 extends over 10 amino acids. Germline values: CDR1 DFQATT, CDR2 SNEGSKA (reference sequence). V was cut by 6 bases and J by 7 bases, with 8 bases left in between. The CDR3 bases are TGCAGTGCCCGTGGGTATACGCAGTATTTT. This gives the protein CSARGYTQYF.

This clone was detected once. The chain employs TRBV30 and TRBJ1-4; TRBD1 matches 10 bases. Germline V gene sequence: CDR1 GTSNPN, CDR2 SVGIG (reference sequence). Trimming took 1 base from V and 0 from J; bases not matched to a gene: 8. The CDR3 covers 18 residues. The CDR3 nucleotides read TGTGCCTGGAGTGGAGGGACAGGGGCCCCCGCAACTAATGAAAAACTGTTTTTT. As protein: CAWSGGTGAPATNEKLFF. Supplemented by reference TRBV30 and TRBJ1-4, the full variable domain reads SQTIHQWPATLVQPVGSPLSLECTVEGTSNPNLYWYRQAAGRGLQLLFYSVGIGQISSEVPQNLSASRPQDRQFILSSKKLLLSDSGFYLCAWSGGTGAPATNEKLFFGSGTQLSVL.